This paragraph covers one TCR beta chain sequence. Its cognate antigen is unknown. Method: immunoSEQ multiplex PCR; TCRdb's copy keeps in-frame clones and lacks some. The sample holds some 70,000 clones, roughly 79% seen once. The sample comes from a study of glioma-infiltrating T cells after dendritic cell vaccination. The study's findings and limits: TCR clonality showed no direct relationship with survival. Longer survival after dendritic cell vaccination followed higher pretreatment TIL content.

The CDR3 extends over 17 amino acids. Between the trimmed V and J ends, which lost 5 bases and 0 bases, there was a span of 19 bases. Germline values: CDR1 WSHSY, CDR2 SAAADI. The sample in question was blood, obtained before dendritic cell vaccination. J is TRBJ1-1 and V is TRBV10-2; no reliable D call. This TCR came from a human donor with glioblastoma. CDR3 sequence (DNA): TGCGCCAGCAGTAATACAGTGGCAGACCCCATGAACACTGAAGCTTTCTTT. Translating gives CASSNTVADPMNTEAFF.